Following are 7 T cell receptor beta chains from one sample sequenced in a study of human T cells and chemical hapten exposure. Time point specified: pre-sensitization, week 0. This sample's treatment: therapeutic diphenylcyclopropenone sensitization with weekly scalp DPC. Each CDR3 protein is one row after TCRdb ran MiXCR on the RACE reads. The profile covers 95,000 to 100,000 distinct CDR3 sequences, with roughly 10% appearing a single time and around 3.1% taken by the ten largest. The sequencing here drew on whole blood, taken in connection with sensitization to the hapten diphenylcyclopropenone (DPC). Every receptor here comes from a woman aged 55-70 years with alopecia areata. Some clones in this sample may be carry-over from other donors' samples.

This clonotype was observed a handful of times. The V call is TRBV5-1, the J call TRBJ1-1; 7 positions match TRBD1. After removal of 4 bases from V and 4 bases from J, the junction contained 10 bases not matched to a gene. Germline lookup yields CDR1 SGHRS and CDR2 YFSETQ. The CDR3 is made up of 15 amino acids. CDR3 sequence: CASSRQGVRATEAFF. The CDR3 bases are TGCGCCAGCAGCCGACAGGGAGTAAGGGCCACTGAAGCTTTCTTT.

This clonotype was detected a few times. J is TRBJ1-1 and V is TRBV7-9; TRBD1 matches at 7 bases. The CDR3 contains 16 residues. Germline values: CDR1 SEHNR, CDR2 FQNEAQ (reference sequence). Germline trimming cut 5 bases from V and 5 bases from J; bases unmatched to any gene: 14. The CDR3 here is CASSQQEDRPGTEAFF. CDR3 DNA sequence: TGTGCCAGCAGCCAGCAAGAGGACAGGCCTGGTACTGAAGCTTTCTTT.

To note about this clonotype: A much larger clonotype is one base distant, so this may be a read error. V and J are TRBV3-1 and TRBJ1-2; D is unclear. This CDR3 is built from 13 residues. Germline lookup yields CDR1 LGHDT and CDR2 YNNKEL (reference sequence). CDR3 nucleotides: TGTGTCAGCAGCCAAGATCCCCGGTCTGGCTACACCTTC. This translates into CVSSQDPRSGYTF.

This clonotype was observed many times. The chain carries TRBV7-2 and TRBJ2-3; 10 bases agree with TRBD1. The CDR3 is 12 residues long. CDR1 is SGHTA and CDR2 is FQGNSA in the germline V gene. V shed 1 base, J shed 14 bases, and the junction held 3 bases outside the gene matches. This CDR3 reads CASSLVRDRGYF. In DNA, the CDR3 is TGTGCCAGCAGCTTAGTGCGGGACAGGGGGTATTTT.

This clonotype appeared many times. This chain links TRBV5-1 with TRBJ1-5; D unresolved. The CDR3 contains 13 residues. Looked up from germline, CDR1 is SGHRS and CDR2 is YFSETQ. The V end was cut by 4 bases, the J end by 5 bases, with 10 bases between. The CDR3 sequence is CASSLDGHQPQHF. For the CDR3, the DNA is TGCGCCAGCAGCCTGGACGGCCATCAGCCCCAGCATTTT.

This chain joins TRBV7-6 and TRBJ1-6; D may be TRBD1 (5 bases). CDR1 is SGHVS and CDR2 is FNYEAQ in the germline V gene. CDR3 length equals 14 residues. The V end was cut by 5 bases, the J end by 10 bases, with 15 bases between. CDR3 sequence reads: CASSPRVGASPLHF. The DNA for the CDR3 is TGTGCCAGCAGCCCTAGGGTAGGGGCCTCACCCCTCCACTTT.

This clonotype was recorded many times. The chain carries TRBV6-2 or TRBV6-3 and TRBJ2-1, with 12 bases identical to TRBD2. The junction had 15 bases not matched to a gene; V was cut back by 5 bases and J by 4 bases. Germline V gene data show CDR1 as MNHEY and CDR2 as SVGEGT. This CDR3 region has 19 residues. The CDR3 DNA reads as TGTGCCAGCAGTCAGCGACCGGGACTAGCGGGCAGTGGATACAATGAGCAGTTCTTC. Translating gives CASSQRPGLAGSGYNEQFF.